The clone carrying this T cell receptor (beta chain) was picked up one time. CDR1 and CDR2 from the germline V gene are SEHNR and FQNEAQ (reference sequence). The CDR3 covers 15 residues. V was cut by 5 bases and J by 1 base, with 9 bases left in between. The record originates from a study of PD-1 blockade in classical Hodgkin lymphoma. Time point given: cycle 4 day 1 (C4D1), after five to seven weeks of nivolumab. Relapses following autologous stem cell transplantation were seen in all patients, with brentuximab vedotin exposure varying. The data were produced by immunoSEQ multiplex PCR, yet TCRdb's version contains in-frame clones alone and is incomplete. The data show about 90,000 clones, roughly nine tenths seen once.

Sequenced material: peripheral blood mononuclear cells (PBMCs), taken before the fourth cycle of nivolumab. The sequence was obtained from a human donor with classical Hodgkin lymphoma. The chain couples TRBV7-9 to TRBJ2-6, with unresolved D. The CDR3 loop reads CASSDLSSGANVLTF. CDR3 in DNA: TGTGCCAGCAGCGATCTCTCATCTGGGGCCAACGTCCTGACTTTC.